One and the same sample provided the 7 T cell receptor beta chains below, sequenced in a study of cytomegalovirus exposure and HLA in healthy donors. The PCR employed 60 Vbeta primers together with 13 Jbeta primers. Profiled with immunoSEQ multiplex PCR; TCRdb holds only in-frame clones, not every one. The table includes about 130,000 clones, about two thirds detected once. Specimen: PBMCs. The receptor source for this set is a woman in her sixties or seventies in good health and CMV-seropositive.

The rearrangement links TRBV6-5 to TRBJ1-2, with TRBD1 as a possible D gene (6 bases). The V gene lost 2 bases and the J gene lost 6 bases, with 10 bases spanning the gap. The CDR3 runs to 13 residues. Germline V lookup: CDR1 MNHEY, CDR2 SVGAGI. The CDR3 DNA reads TGTGCCAGCAGTTACCAGGGGATTAATGGCTACACCTTC. This sequence encodes CASSYQGINGYTF.

The chain employs TRBV7-9 and TRBJ2-1, with 7 nucleotides matching TRBD2. CDR1 and CDR2 (germline): SEHNR, FQNEAQ (reference sequence). The CDR3 loop spans 14 amino acids. J gave up 6 bases and V 4 bases, and 6 bases lay outside the gene matches. CDR3 in amino acids: CASSWGGGGNEQFF. Here the CDR3 DNA reads TGTGCCAGCAGCTGGGGCGGGGGAGGCAATGAGCAGTTCTTC.

This clone was found a few times. This chain connects TRBV4-1 to TRBJ1-4; D perhaps matches TRBD1 (5 bases). Germline V gene lookup returns CDR1 MGHRA and CDR2 YSYEKL. CDR3 length: 17 residues. V lost 0 bases and J 4 bases, leaving 15 bases between the germline ends. CDR3 in DNA: TGCGCCAGCAGCCAAGATTGGGATGACAGCCTTAATGAAAAACTGTTTTTT. This gives the protein CASSQDWDDSLNEKLFF.

The chain is built from TRBV20-1 and TRBJ1-1, with D hard to call. The CDR3 has 11 amino acids. V was trimmed by 6 bases and J by 2 bases, leaving 7 bases between them. Germline CDR1 is DFQATT and CDR2 is SNEGSKA (reference sequence). Here the CDR3 reads CSASGNTEAFF. The CDR3 DNA reads as TGCAGTGCCTCAGGAAACACTGAAGCTTTCTTT.

This clone showed up just a few times. The V call is TRBV6-5, the J call TRBJ1-4; D is ambiguous. The CDR3 has 15 amino acids. CDR1 is MNHEY and CDR2 is SVGAGI in the germline V gene. V lost 4 bases, J lost 4 bases, and 13 bases lay in between. The CDR3, as DNA: TGTGCCAGCAGTTCCCTCGGGGAGCTTAATGAAAAACTGTTTTTT. Translated, it gives CASSSLGELNEKLFF.

The chain uses TRBV7-3 and TRBJ2-1; a possible D gene is TRBD2 (5 bases). Germline-derived CDR1 and CDR2 are SGHTA and FQGTGA. The V end was cut by 7 bases, the J end by 5 bases, with 18 bases between. This CDR3 is built from 15 residues. The CDR3 protein is CASIKRWADDNEQFF. For the CDR3, the DNA is TGTGCCAGCATCAAGCGGTGGGCAGATGACAATGAGCAGTTCTTC.

V usage is TRBV2 and J usage is TRBJ1-6; 9 positions match TRBD1. Germline V gene sequence: CDR1 SNHLY, CDR2 FYNNEI. V lost 7 bases to trimming and J lost 7 bases; unmatched junction nucleotides: 8. The CDR3 contains 15 residues. CDR3 protein: CASTTDRGRNSPLHF. The CDR3 nucleotides read TGTGCCAGCACCACGGACAGGGGCCGCAATTCACCCCTCCACTTT. Supplemented by reference TRBV2 and TRBJ1-6, the full variable domain reads EPEVTQTPSHQVTQMGQEVILRCVPISNHLYFYWYRQILGQKVEFLVSFYNNEISEKSEIFDDQFSVERPDGSNFTLKIRSTKLEDSAMYFCASTTDRGRNSPLHFGNGTRLTVT.